The clone carrying this TCR beta chain was detected only once. These data are taken from a study of T cell repertoires in cytomegalovirus infection. Study-wide context: Public TCR beta signatures were indicative of both CMV infection and a matching HLA type.

One entry per CDR3 protein results from TCRdb running MiXCR on the reads. The sample gives about 740,000 distinct CDR3 sequences, 35% to 45% of which show up once; more than 2.5% is in the top ten. CDR1 is SGHVS and CDR2 is FNYEAQ in the germline V gene. The CDR3 loop spans 16 amino acids. The V end was cut by 5 bases, the J end by 6 bases, with 20 bases between. This clonotype was sampled from a human donor in good health (CMV status not recorded). Some clones in this sample may be carry-over from other donors' samples. The gene calls are TRBV7-6 and TRBJ1-5; D may be TRBD1 (6 bases). The specimen was PBMCs. The CDR3 sequence: CASSPWGQQGFQPQHF. The CDR3 nucleotides are TGTGCCAGCAGCCCGTGGGGCCAGCAGGGGTTTCAGCCCCAGCATTTT.